This section outlines one TCR beta chain sequence together with its context. The V gene's germline CDR1 is MGHRA and CDR2 YSYEKL. V gave up 2 bases and J gave up 5 bases, with 6 bases separating them. The CDR3 sequence is 12 residues long. The data were taken from a study of blood T cell repertoires in COVID-19. Study-wide context: Spain, Italy and the United States supplied samples that represented acute and convalescent COVID-19.

As processed by the authors: By means of reference gene primer amplification, nucleated cell counts were estimated. The table came from immunoSEQ multiplex PCR; TCRdb's copy has only in-frame clones and leaves some out. The V and J calls and clone size are taken from that table; D and trimming were inferred from the DNA. The sample shows 130,000 to 150,000 clones, roughly 84% of them seen only once. The rearrangement joins TRBV4-1 to TRBJ2-5; D is unclear. Material for sequencing was peripheral blood. The sequence was collected from a human donor in a cohort sampled during active COVID-19. The CDR3 DNA reads TGCGCCAGCAGCCAACGCCGGGAGACCCAGTACTTC. Encoded protein: CASSQRRETQYF.